The sequence of this T cell receptor beta chain was determined in a study of shared clonotypes between healthy human individuals (dated by TCRdb to about 2020). The study in broad terms: A couple of women and a few men aged 18 to 49 years were included in the cohort. Per donor, three plates each were used for CD4 naive and CD4 memory, two for CD8 naive, and one for CD8 memory. To estimate repertoire size and how much clonotypes are shared between individuals, the study performed deep sequencing of blood TCR repertoires from a few healthy adults. Different laboratories and diverse techniques were used to prepare libraries and sequence TCR repertoires, to increase sequencing depth and limit assay-specific biases. Per donor, leukapheresis produced somewhere between about 0.85 and 10 billion PBMCs. Overall study results and their limits: Because the study included only a small number of donors, the genetic and exposure-history diversity represented was limited. Naive subsets generally had larger estimated clonotype richness than memory subsets did. Sharing across four donors was observed for around 5% of naive CD4, under 4% of naive CD8, 2% to 2.5% of memory CD4, and roughly 0.4% of memory CD8 clonotypes. Even with the large sequencing depth, rarefaction of the sorted-subset datasets indicated that sequencing was incomplete. Pairwise subsampling indicated that sequencing depth was expected to affect the degree of clonotype sharing among donors. Sampling was restricted to blood, and TCR repertoires in tissues likely differ from the TCR repertoires found in blood. Compared with non-shared clonotypes, clonotypes shared by all four sorted-subset donors had higher generation probabilities.

With respect to this clone: The antigen it recognizes is unknown. No much larger clonotype is one base removed from it; base qualities were not supplied.

CDR1 and CDR2, per the germline V gene (reference sequence), are MNHNY and SVGAGI. Trimming accounts for 5 bases at V and 5 bases at J, while the number of junction bases matched to no gene is 6. The CDR3 spans 14 residues, from the cysteine through the phenylalanine. Only the CDR3 region is kept as DNA, spanning 42 bases read in frame from base 1. The donors were healthy, HIV-negative adults who had no recently reported acute infections or vaccinations. Every donor was a Caucasian adult residing in Nashville, Tennessee, USA. CD8 memory samples were composed of magnetically selected CD45RO+ cells combined with CCR7-negative CD45RA+ effector memory (TemRA) cells. Blood was collected by leukapheresis, and PBMCs were isolated by Ficoll-Histopaque density gradient centrifugation and then cryopreserved in liquid nitrogen vapor phase. Analytical flow cytometry was used to check the purity and quantity of every magnetically sorted T cell population. Each sorted fraction had its genomic DNA isolated and then quantified by UV absorbance on a Nanodrop 2000c.

TCR CDR3 regions were amplified from genomic DNA by multiplex PCR using the deep immunoSEQ assay. Genomic DNA extracted from each cell subset was distributed evenly over all wells of several immunoSEQ 96-well plates, and each plate served as one replicate. For sorted subsets, each replicate PCR was loaded with about 0.2 ug genomic DNA, equivalent to 30,000 or so T cell genomes. Purified libraries were measured with a Qubit 3.0 fluorometer, size-checked on a Bioanalyzer 2100, and measured again with the KAPA Library Quantification kit. Each immunoSEQ 96-well plate was sequenced on its own single-read 150-cycle Illumina NextSeq 550 flow cell. The study's processing was this. Because the immunoSEQ output included only junctional sequences and no quality scores, the filtering could not be the same as the filtering used for full-length reads. Sequences were annotated with PyIR, a Python wrapper for IgBLAST v1.9, and V/J genes and CDR3 were assigned using IMGT germline references. Reads were filtered out if the reads had weak V/J assignments (E-value above 1e-6), no CDR3, stop codons, out-of-frame junctions, or ambiguous translated residues. V3J clonotypes were defined as sequences sharing the same inferred V gene, J gene, and CDR3 amino acid sequence. The percentage overlap between two repertoires was calculated by dividing the number of shared unique clonotypes by the size of the smaller repertoire. Richness of each repertoire was evaluated using RTK rarefaction, the Chao1 estimator, and Recon v2.1 estimates of unobserved clonotypes. Generation probabilities were computed with OLGA for all TCRbeta clonotypes obtained by the gDNA method from several donors. In its TCRdb copy, this immuneACCESS table keeps in-frame sequences only and misses some clones. Where compared with another copy, unresolved V genes explain less than half of these, and the others have no known cause. V and J calls and clone size are those listed in that table; D and trimming were worked out from the DNA. Here the sample has roughly 700,000 clones; about 92% occur a single time. About a third of the sample is in the top ten clones.

The receptor comes from a man younger than 35 in good health. Some clones in this sample may be carry-over from other donors' samples. The rearrangement joined TRBV6-6 to TRBJ2-7; the junction holds 10 bases that match TRBD1. Sample: memory CD8+ T cells from PBMCs. The cell subset or site label on this specimen signifies: CD45RO+ cells pooled with CCR7-negative TemRA cells. This receptor has the CDR3 CASSRTGGIHEQYF. The DNA reads as follows: TGTGCCAGCAGTCGGACAGGGGGGATCCACGAGCAGTACTTC.